A single sample is the source of the 23 T cell receptor beta chains below, sequenced in a study of blood T cell repertoires in COVID-19. This table comes from immunoSEQ multiplex PCR, and its TCRdb copy is limited to in-frame clones, with some not included. The sample holds tens of thousands of clones, 88% seen once. Sequencing was carried out using peripheral blood. The receptor source for this set is a human donor in a cohort sampled during active COVID-19.

The chain carries TRBV11-2 and TRBJ2-3; D possibly corresponds to TRBD2 (5 bases). The V gene lost 1 base and the J gene lost 5 bases, with 22 bases spanning the gap. CDR3 length equals 18 residues. Germline V gene lookup returns CDR1 SGHAT and CDR2 FQNNGV. CDR3 in DNA: TGTGCCAGCAGCTTAGTTGGTCTGGCTGCTAGCTCAATAGATACGCAGTATTTT. This codes for CASSLVGLAASSIDTQYF.

The chain recombines TRBV6-5 with TRBJ2-3, with 7 nucleotides matching TRBD2. Looked up from germline, CDR1 is MNHEY and CDR2 is SVGAGI. The J segment lost 3 bases and the V segment lost 8 bases, leaving 2 bases of the junction unmatched. This CDR3 comprises 12 residues. The CDR3 loop reads CASGEGTDTQYF. The CDR3 DNA sequence: TGTGCCAGCGGGGAGGGGACAGATACGCAGTATTTT.

The chain uses TRBV14 and TRBJ2-1, with 13 bases that match TRBD2. The CDR3 spans 14 residues. Germline CDR1 reads SGHDN; CDR2 reads FVKESK. The ends lost 4 bases at V and 8 bases at J; junction bases unmatched: 2. CDR3: CASSRTSGSYEQFF. The CDR3 bases are TGTGCCAGCAGCCGGACTAGCGGGAGCTATGAGCAGTTCTTC. Full variable domain (missing parts from reference TRBV14 and TRBJ2-1): EAGVTQFPSHSVIEKGQTVTLRCDPISGHDNLYWYRRVMGKEIKFLLHFVKESKQDESGMPNNRFLAERTGGTYSTLKVQPAELEDSGVYFCASSRTSGSYEQFFGPGTRLTVL.

The rearrangement links TRBV6-2 or TRBV6-3 to TRBJ1-2, with D hard to call. Germline CDR1 MNHEY, CDR2 SVGEGT. The CDR3 extends over 12 amino acids. V dropped 2 bases and J dropped 5 bases, with 6 bases sitting between them. Here the CDR3 DNA reads TGTGCCAGCAGTTACGAGGAGTATGGCTACACCTTC. Its translation is CASSYEEYGYTF.

This CDR3 reads CASSEGASGSSSYYNEQFF. CDR3 in DNA: TGTGCCAGCAGTGAAGGAGCTAGCGGGTCCTCGAGCTATTACAATGAGCAGTTCTTC. The chain couples TRBV2 to TRBJ2-1, with 8 nucleotides matching TRBD2. The CDR3 length is 19 residues. The V gene's germline CDR1 is SNHLY and CDR2 FYNNEI. Trimming removed 1 base from V and 4 bases from J; junction bases left unmatched: 15.

This sequence joins TRBV7-2 and TRBJ2-6, with D unresolved. Germline values: CDR1 SGHTA, CDR2 FQGNSA. The length of the CDR3 is 15 residues. Deletions cut 3 bases from V and 2 bases from J, with 8 bases between. CDR3 DNA sequence: TGTGCCAGCAGCTTGAGATCCGCTGGGGCCAACGTCCTGACTTTC. Translating gives CASSLRSAGANVLTF. Looking up the rest from reference TRBV7-2 and TRBJ2-6 gives the full variable domain: GAGVSQSPSNKVTEKGKDVELRCDPISGHTALYWYRQSLGQGLEFLIYFQGNSAPDKSGLPSDRFSAERTGGSVSTLTIQRTQQEDSAVYLCASSLRSAGANVLTFGAGSRLTVL.

The chain's CDR3 is CASSLRTGRYEQYF. CDR3 in DNA: TGTGCCAGCAGCTTGAGGACAGGGAGGTACGAGCAGTACTTC. The gene calls are TRBV5-4 and TRBJ2-7; 8 bases agree with TRBD1. CDR1 is SGHNT and CDR2 is YYREEE in the germline V gene (reference sequence). The J segment lost 4 bases and the V segment lost 1 base, leaving 4 bases of the junction unmatched. The CDR3 contains 14 residues.

This clone has only one observation. This sequence joins TRBV3-1 (or the pseudogene TRBV3-2) and TRBJ1-2; 7 bases match TRBD1. The CDR3 length is 14 residues. CDR1 and CDR2 from the germline V gene are LGHDT and YNNKEL (reference sequence). V dropped 0 bases and J dropped 13; count of bases not matched to a gene: 11. CDR3 nucleotides: TGTGCCAGCAGCCAAGATACACAGGGGCGCCGGCTCACCTTC. This translates into CASSQDTQGRRLTF.

The chain combines TRBV5-1 with TRBJ2-2; perhaps TRBD1 as D (5 bases). V was shortened by 1 base and J by 0 bases, with 10 bases between the two germline ends. The CDR3 is made up of 16 amino acids. In germline, CDR1 is SGHRS, CDR2 YFSETQ. In nucleotides, the CDR3 is TGCGCCAGCAGCTTGCTGCAGGGTTCGAACACCGGGGAGCTGTTTTTT. It specifies CASSLLQGSNTGELFF. Using reference TRBV5-1 and TRBJ2-2 for the parts outside the CDR3, the full variable domain is KAGVTQTPRYLIKTRGQQVTLSCSPISGHRSVSWYQQTPGQGLQFLFEYFSETQRNKGNFPGRFSGRQFSNSRSEMNVSTLELGDSALYLCASSLLQGSNTGELFFGEGSRLTVL.

This chain connects TRBV10-3 to TRBJ2-7; D is ambiguous. Looked up from germline, CDR1 is ENHRY and CDR2 is SYGVKD. The ends were cut back, 2 bases at V and 7 bases at J, with 9 bases in the middle. This CDR3 has 12 amino acids. The CDR3 DNA follows: TGTGCCATCAGTGAGCGCCAGGATGAGCAGTACTTC. This gives the protein CAISERQDEQYF.

V is TRBV7-9 and J is TRBJ1-2; D remains unclear. The CDR3 covers 14 residues. Germline lookup yields CDR1 SEHNR and CDR2 FQNEAQ (reference sequence). V was pared by 3 bases and J by 4 bases, with 12 bases between. The CDR3 nucleotides are TGTGCCAGCAGCTTTGGGAGCAGTGGCTATGGCTACACCTTC. Translation: CASSFGSSGYGYTF.

The V call is TRBV4-1, the J call TRBJ2-1; 11 bases fit TRBD1. From germline, CDR1 is MGHRA and CDR2 YSYEKL. J lost 8 bases, V lost 4 bases, and 7 bases had no gene match. CDR3 length equals 15 residues. CDR3 loop: CASSPWDRGLDEQFF. The DNA for the CDR3 is TGCGCCAGCAGCCCCTGGGACAGGGGGTTGGATGAGCAGTTCTTC.

V is TRBV19 and J is TRBJ2-1, with D unclear. The germline V and J ends were trimmed by 7 bases and 8 bases, with 12 bases remaining between them. The CDR3 covers 12 residues. Germline V gives CDR1 LNHDA, CDR2 SQIVND (reference sequence). The CDR3 sequence is CASTLPFHEQFF. The CDR3 DNA is TGTGCCAGTACTCTCCCCTTCCATGAGCAGTTCTTC.

This clone has a handful of counts. The CDR3 loop reads CASSTPTVRESVRNEQFF. DNA for the CDR3: TGTGCCAGCAGCACACCGACCGTGAGGGAGAGTGTTCGGAATGAGCAGTTCTTC. The J gene is TRBJ2-1, the V gene TRBV7-2; the D gene is possibly TRBD2 (5 bases). V shed 5 bases and J shed 7 bases, with 27 bases lying between them. The germline V gene has CDR1 SGHTA and CDR2 FQGNSA. This CDR3 comprises 18 residues.

The rearrangement joins TRBV7-3 to TRBJ2-1; D not resolved. Deletions cut 5 bases from V and 0 bases from J, with 11 bases between. CDR3 length: 15 amino acids. CDR1 and CDR2 (germline): SGHTA, FQGTGA. CDR3 amino acids: CASSSYSRSYNEQFF. The DNA for the CDR3 is TGTGCCAGCAGCAGCTACAGTCGCTCCTACAATGAGCAGTTCTTC.

This chain connects TRBV25-1 to TRBJ1-1, with D tentatively TRBD1 (5 bases). The CDR3 consists of 13 residues. With 8 bases removed from V and 5 bases from J, the gap between germline ends came to 15 bases. Germline values: CDR1 MGHDK, CDR2 SYGVNS. The CDR3: CASAGQGRTEAFF. The CDR3 nucleotides read TGTGCCAGCGCTGGGCAGGGCAGAACTGAAGCTTTCTTT.

The J gene is TRBJ1-1, the V gene TRBV13; maybe TRBD1 (6 bases). The CDR3 consists of 13 residues. Germline V gene data show CDR1 as PRHDT and CDR2 as FYEKMQ (reference sequence). Trimming cost V 6 bases and J 2 bases, with 10 bases left between them. Here the CDR3 DNA reads TGTGCCAGCAGGAAACAGGGTAACACTGAAGCTTTCTTT. Its translation is CASRKQGNTEAFF.

This clone was recorded only once. The V and J genes are TRBV19 and TRBJ2-3; a possible D gene is TRBD2 (5 bases). Trimming left V 1 base short and J 0 bases short, with 8 bases between. The CDR3 is made up of 15 amino acids. Germline lookup yields CDR1 LNHDA and CDR2 SQIVND (reference sequence). CDR3 region: CASSIGGSSTDTQYF. CDR3 nucleotides: TGTGCCAGTAGTATAGGAGGGAGCAGCACAGATACGCAGTATTTT.

This clone was observed a single time. This chain uses TRBV5-1 with TRBJ1-1; TRBD1 might be the D (6 bases). The germline V gene encodes CDR1 SGHRS and CDR2 YFSETQ. V dropped 0 bases and J dropped 7 bases, with 13 bases sitting between them. CDR3 size: 14 residues. The CDR3 DNA is TGCGCCAGCAGCTTGGCCACCGGGACAAATGAAGCTTTCTTT. This translates into CASSLATGTNEAFF. Complete variable domain (other parts from reference TRBV5-1 and TRBJ1-1): KAGVTQTPRYLIKTRGQQVTLSCSPISGHRSVSWYQQTPGQGLQFLFEYFSETQRNKGNFPGRFSGRQFSNSRSEMNVSTLELGDSALYLCASSLATGTNEAFFGQGTRLTVV.

J is TRBJ2-7 and V is TRBV21-1; the table's D call TRBD1 went unverified against the DNA. TRBV21-1 is an annotated pseudogene. The CDR3 sequence is 17 residues long. CDR3 protein: CASSKGTTGDPSYEQYF. The DNA of the CDR3 is TGTGCCAGCAGCAAGGGGACCACAGGGGACCCCTCCTACGAGCAGTACTTC.

This sequence joins TRBV5-4 and TRBJ2-1; 7 nucleotides line up with TRBD1. Per germline, CDR1 SGHNT and CDR2 YYREEE (reference sequence). The CDR3 is 14 amino acids. The trim removed 5 bases at V and 7 bases at J, leaving 9 bases unmatched. CDR3 DNA: TGTGCCAGCAGTCCGGGACAGAGACAAAATGAGCAGTTCTTC. Its translation: CASSPGQRQNEQFF.

The J gene is TRBJ1-1, the V gene TRBV2, with no clear D. Trimming removed 5 bases at V and 4 bases at J, with 11 bases between. The germline CDR1 and CDR2 sequences are SNHLY and FYNNEI. CDR3 length equals 13 residues. The CDR3 region has the DNA TGTGCCAGCAGTCCTGCCGGGAGCACTGAAGCTTTCTTT. Its translation: CASSPAGSTEAFF.

The chain carries TRBV28 and TRBJ2-3; TRBD2 matches 11 bases. Germline-derived CDR1 and CDR2 are MDHEN and SYDVKM. Trimming at V came to 3 bases and at J to 5 bases, leaving 4 bases not matched to a gene. The CDR3 sequence is 15 residues long. This CDR3 is CASSFSGRALDTQYF. Written as DNA, the CDR3 is TGTGCCAGCAGTTTTAGCGGGAGGGCCTTAGATACGCAGTATTTT.